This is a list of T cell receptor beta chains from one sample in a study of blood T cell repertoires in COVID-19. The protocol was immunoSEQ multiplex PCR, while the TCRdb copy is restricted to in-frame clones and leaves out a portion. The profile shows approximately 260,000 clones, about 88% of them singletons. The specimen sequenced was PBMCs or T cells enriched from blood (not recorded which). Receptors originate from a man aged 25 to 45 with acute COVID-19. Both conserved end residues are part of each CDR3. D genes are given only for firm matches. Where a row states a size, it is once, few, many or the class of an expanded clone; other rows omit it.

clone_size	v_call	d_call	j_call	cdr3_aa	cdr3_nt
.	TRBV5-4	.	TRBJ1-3	CASSLQGSSSGNTIYF	TGTGCCAGCAGCTTGCAGGGGTCGAGCTCTGGAAACACCATATATTTT
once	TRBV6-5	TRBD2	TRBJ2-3	CASSLAGGVDTQYF	TGTGCCTCGTCTCTTGCGGGGGGGGTGGATACGCAGTATTTT
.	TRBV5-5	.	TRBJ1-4	CASSPFSATNEKLFF	TGTGCCAGCAGCCCTTTTAGCGCAACTAATGAAAAACTGTTTTTT
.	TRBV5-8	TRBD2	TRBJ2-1	CASSPTLGGGGISYNEQFF	TGTGCCAGCAGCCCGACCCTCGGAGGCGGGGGAATCTCCTACAATGAGCAGTTCTTC
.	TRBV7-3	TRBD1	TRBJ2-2	CASSLDRGYTGELFF	TGTGCCAGCAGCTTAGACAGGGGGTACACCGGGGAGCTGTTTTTT
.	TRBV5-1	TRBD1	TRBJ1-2	CASSLGTGGTKGYTF	TGCGCCAGCAGCTTGGGGACAGGAGGGACCAAGGGCTACACCTTC
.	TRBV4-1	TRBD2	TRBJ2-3	CASSPPAGLKAGVITDTQYF	TGCGCCAGCAGCCCACCCGCCGGTCTCAAAGCGGGGGTTATTACAGATACGCAGTATTTT
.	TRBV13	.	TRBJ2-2	CASSLGSSRGNTGELFF	TGTGCCAGCAGCTTAGGCTCGAGCAGGGGGAACACCGGGGAGCTGTTTTTT
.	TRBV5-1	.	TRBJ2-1	CACRGGTSNNEQFF	TGCGCCTGTAGGGGGGGCACTTCAAACAATGAGCAGTTCTTC
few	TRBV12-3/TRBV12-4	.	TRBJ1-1	CASSPGGETEAFF	TGTGCCAGCAGTCCTGGGGGGGAAACTGAAGCTTTCTTT
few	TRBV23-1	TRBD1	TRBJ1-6	CASSPSGQGDNSPLHF	TGCGCCAGCAGTCCATCCGGACAGGGTGACAATTCACCCCTCCACTTT
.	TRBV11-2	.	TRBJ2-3	CASSKPLRGRRTDTQYF	TGTGCCAGCAGCAAGCCCCTTCGGGGTAGGAGGACAGATACGCAGTATTTT
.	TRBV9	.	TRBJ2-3	CASSSSDSTRDTQYF	TGTGCCAGCAGCTCCTCGGATTCGACGCGGGATACGCAGTATTTT
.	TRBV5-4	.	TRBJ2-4	CASSFQGKNIQYF	TGTGCCAGCAGCTTCCAGGGCAAAAACATTCAGTACTTC
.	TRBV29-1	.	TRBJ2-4	CSVERLAGAKNIQYF	TGCAGCGTTGAGAGATTGGCGGGAGCCAAAAACATTCAGTACTTC
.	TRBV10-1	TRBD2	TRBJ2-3	CASSDRRGDTDTQYF	TGCGCCAGCAGCGACCGGCGGGGGGATACAGATACGCAGTATTTT
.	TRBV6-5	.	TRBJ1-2	CASRRTGIIYGYTF	TGTGCCAGCAGACGTACAGGGATAATCTATGGCTACACCTTC
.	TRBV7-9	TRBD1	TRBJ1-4	CASSLGTGSEKLFF	TGTGCCAGCAGCCTCGGGACAGGGAGTGAAAAACTGTTTTTT
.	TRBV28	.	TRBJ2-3	CASIGAVLDTQYF	TGTGCCAGCATTGGGGCTGTTTTAGATACGCAGTATTTT
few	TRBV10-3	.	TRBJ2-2	CAISEATRNTGELFF	TGTGCCATCAGTGAGGCGACTAGAAACACCGGGGAGCTGTTTTTT
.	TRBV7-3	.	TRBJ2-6	CASSFAVSGANVLTF	TGTGCCAGCAGCTTTGCGGTCTCTGGGGCCAACGTCCTGACTTTC
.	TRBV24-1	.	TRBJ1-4	CATSEGRAGEKLFF	TGTGCCACCAGTGAGGGCAGGGCAGGGGAAAAACTGTTTTTT
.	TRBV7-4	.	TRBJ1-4	CASSPIRGTAWKATNEKLFF	TGTGCCAGCAGCCCTATCAGGGGTACAGCGTGGAAGGCAACTAATGAAAAACTGTTTTTT
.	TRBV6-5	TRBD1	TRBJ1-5	CASRGTGVRQPQHF	TGTGCCAGCAGAGGAACAGGGGTGAGACAGCCCCAGCATTTT
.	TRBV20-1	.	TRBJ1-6	CSAGGGPPLHF	TGCAGTGCTGGGGGGGGGCCACCCCTCCACTTT
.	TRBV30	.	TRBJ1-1	CAWNGGRGNTEAFF	TGTGCCTGGAACGGGGGGAGAGGGAACACTGAAGCTTTCTTT
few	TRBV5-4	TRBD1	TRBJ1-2	CASSLRTGGSYGYTF	TGTGCCAGCAGCTTGAGGACAGGGGGCAGCTATGGCTACACCTTC
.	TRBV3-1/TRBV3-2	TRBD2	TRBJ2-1	CASSQDLGRGGSSGSRNEQFF	TGTGCCAGCAGCCAAGATCTAGGTAGGGGCGGTTCAAGCGGGAGTCGGAATGAGCAGTTCTTC
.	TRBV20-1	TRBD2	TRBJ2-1	CSASEGSGDIPYNEQFF	TGCAGTGCTAGTGAAGGTAGCGGGGATATTCCCTACAATGAGCAGTTCTTC
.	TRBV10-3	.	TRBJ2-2	CATSPWNTGELFF	TGTGCCACCAGCCCCTGGAACACCGGGGAGCTGTTTTTT
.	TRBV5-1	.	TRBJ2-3	CASSPLGGTDTQYF	TGTGCCAGCAGCCCCCTAGGGGGCACAGATACGCAGTATTTT
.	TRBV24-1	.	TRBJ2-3	CATSDQDRGSDTQYF	TGTGCCACCAGTGATCAGGATAGGGGGTCAGATACGCAGTATTTT
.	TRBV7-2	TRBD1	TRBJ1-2	CASSPRNWGQGTSNYGYTF	TGTGCCAGCAGCCCCAGGAATTGGGGACAGGGGACCTCTAACTATGGCTACACCTTC
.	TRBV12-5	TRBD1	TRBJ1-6	CASGHRGRESPLHF	TGTGCTAGTGGTCACAGGGGTCGGGAGTCACCCCTCCACTTT
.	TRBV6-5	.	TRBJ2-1	CASNGGSYNEQFF	TGTGCCAGCAACGGGGGCTCCTACAATGAGCAGTTCTTC
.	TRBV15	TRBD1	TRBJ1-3	CATSQDRGRGNTIYF	TGTGCCACCAGCCAAGACAGGGGCCGCGGAAACACCATATATTTT
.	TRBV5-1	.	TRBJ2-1	CASSLGAYNEQFF	TGCGCCAGCAGCTTGGGGGCTTACAATGAGCAGTTCTTC
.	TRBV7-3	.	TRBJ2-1	CASSLKQGYNEQFF	TGTGCCAGCAGCCTAAAACAGGGATACAATGAGCAGTTCTTC
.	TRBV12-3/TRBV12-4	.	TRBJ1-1	CASSKIGRGEAFF	TGTGCCAGCAGTAAAATTGGCCGGGGTGAAGCTTTCTTT
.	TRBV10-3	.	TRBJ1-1	CAIRRQNPNTEAFF	TGTGCCATCAGGAGACAGAACCCGAACACTGAAGCTTTCTTT
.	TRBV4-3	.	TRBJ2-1	CASSPGSTNEQFF	TGCGCCAGCAGCCCAGGTAGTACCAATGAGCAGTTCTTC
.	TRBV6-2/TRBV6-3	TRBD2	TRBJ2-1	CASSYSSGRAGAFEQFF	TGTGCCAGCAGTTACTCTAGCGGGAGGGCCGGGGCCTTTGAGCAGTTCTTC
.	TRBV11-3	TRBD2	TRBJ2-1	CASSPRSGGYNEQFF	TGTGCCAGCAGCCCCCGGTCGGGGGGCTACAATGAGCAGTTCTTC
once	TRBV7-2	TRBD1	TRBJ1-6	CASIQRPPLDRVPSPLHF	TGTGCCAGCATCCAAAGACCACCACTCGACAGGGTACCTTCACCCCTCCACTTT
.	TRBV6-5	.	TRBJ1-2	CASSLDGNRYGYTF	TGTGCCAGCAGCCTCGACGGGAACCGCTATGGCTACACCTTC
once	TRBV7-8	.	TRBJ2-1	CASSLRAPWTGYNNEQFF	TGTGCCAGCAGCCTACGGGCACCGTGGACTGGCTACAACAATGAGCAGTTCTTC
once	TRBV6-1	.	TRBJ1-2	CASSDFGAGTNYGYTF	TGTGCCAGCAGTGACTTTGGGGCAGGGACAAACTATGGCTACACCTTC
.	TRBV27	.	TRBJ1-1	CATVGGVANTEAFF	TGTGCCACCGTGGGGGGGGTCGCGAACACTGAAGCTTTCTTT
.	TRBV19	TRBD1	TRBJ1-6	CASRGQGYSPLHF	TGTGCCAGTAGGGGACAGGGGTATTCACCCCTCCACTTT
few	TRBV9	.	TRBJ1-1	CASSVGQTAFF	TGTGCCAGCAGCGTAGGGCAGACTGCTTTCTTT